The 27 T cell receptor beta chains listed next were all sequenced from one sample in a study of T cell changes during pregnancy in multiple sclerosis. The method was immunoSEQ multiplex PCR; TCRdb's version includes in-frame clones alone and lacks a portion of them. The data hold tens of thousands of clones, with over 90% observed a single time. This specimen was peripheral blood, taken in the third trimester of pregnancy. These receptors originate from a female donor with multiple sclerosis, enrolled in a pregnancy study.

The CDR3 region has the DNA TGTGCCAGCAGCCTACCCAGGACAGGCTCTCTCAATCAGCCCCAGCATTTT. Encoded protein: CASSLPRTGSLNQPQHF. J is TRBJ1-5 and V is TRBV7-8; 7 positions match TRBD1. With 5 bases clipped from V and 3 bases from J, the junction kept 13 bases outside the gene matches. CDR1 and CDR2 (germline): SGHVS, FQNEAQ. CDR3 size: 17 residues.

The sample holds a few counts of this clone. This chain joins TRBV9 and TRBJ2-5; 7 bases map to TRBD1. Per germline, CDR1 SGDLS and CDR2 YYNGEE. The junction had 2 bases not matched to a gene; V was cut back by 0 bases and J by 0 bases. This CDR3 has 15 residues. The CDR3 DNA sequence: TGTGCCAGCAGCGTAGGAGGGACAGACCAAGAGACCCAGTACTTC. This translates into CASSVGGTDQETQYF.

This chain links TRBV29-1 with TRBJ2-7, with 7 bases matching TRBD1. CDR1 is SQVTM, CDR2 ANQGSEA, per germline. Trimming cost V 6 bases and J 2 bases; bases outside gene matches: 10. There are 14 residues in the CDR3. The CDR3 bases are TGCAGCGTAGGGGCCGGGACAGCAACCTACGAGCAGTACTTC. The encoded protein is CSVGAGTATYEQYF.

The genes are TRBV6-5 and TRBJ2-7; a weak D match, TRBD2 (6 bases). V was clipped by 5 bases and J by 9 bases, with 11 bases between them. The CDR3 consists of 11 residues. Looked up from germline, CDR1 is MNHEY and CDR2 is SVGAGI. The CDR3 nucleotides are TGTGCCAGCAGTACCGGGGGTAGGCAGTACTTC. It translates to CASSTGGRQYF.

The chain has TRBV15 and TRBJ2-5; perhaps TRBD2 as D (6 bases). The CDR3 extends over 14 amino acids. The germline V gene encodes CDR1 LNHNV and CDR2 YYDKDF (reference sequence). With 5 bases removed from V and 1 base from J, the gap between germline ends came to 11 bases. The CDR3 DNA follows: TGTGCCACCAGCCTCCGGGGGAGCCAAGAGACCCAGTACTTC. This sequence encodes CATSLRGSQETQYF.

This chain joins TRBV5-1 and TRBJ2-1; a weak D match, TRBD2 (6 bases). V lost 4 bases to trimming and J lost 0 bases, with 17 bases between them. Per germline, CDR1 SGHRS and CDR2 YFSETQ. The CDR3 totals 17 residues. CDR3 sequence (DNA): TGCGCCAGCAGCCCCTGGGAGGCTTCGAGCTCCTACAATGAGCAGTTCTTC. It is translated as CASSPWEASSSYNEQFF.

This clone was observed a single time. The chain uses TRBV19 and TRBJ2-7; 9 nucleotides agree with TRBD1. The CDR3 length is 14 residues. The V gene end was trimmed by 4 bases and the J gene end by 4 bases; junction bases not matched to a gene: 5. The germline V gene has CDR1 LNHDA and CDR2 SQIVND (reference sequence). CDR3 DNA sequence: TGTGCCAGTAGTACGGGACAGGGAGTTTACGAGCAGTACTTC. This sequence encodes CASSTGQGVYEQYF. Full variable domain (outside the CDR3, taken from reference TRBV19 and TRBJ2-7): DGGITQSPKYLFRKEGQNVTLSCEQNLNHDAMYWYRQDPGQGLRLIYYSQIVNDFQKGDIAEGYSVSREKKESFPLTVTSAQKNPTAFYLCASSTGQGVYEQYFGPGTRLTVT.

The CDR3 region has the DNA TGTGCCTGGACTAAACAGGGATCATCGCAGTACTTC. It yields the protein CAWTKQGSSQYF. V gene TRBV30 combines with J gene TRBJ2-7; maybe TRBD1 (6 bases). This CDR3 has 12 residues. The V gene lost 4 bases and the J gene lost 9 bases, with 16 bases spanning the gap. Germline V gene lookup returns CDR1 GTSNPN and CDR2 SVGIG (reference sequence). The entire variable domain, with the rest obtained from reference TRBV30 and TRBJ2-7, is as follows: SQTIHQWPATLVQPVGSPLSLECTVEGTSNPNLYWYRQAAGRGLQLLFYSVGIGQISSEVPQNLSASRPQDRQFILSSKKLLLSDSGFYLCAWTKQGSSQYFGPGTRLTVT.

The genes are TRBV30 and TRBJ1-2; a weak D match, TRBD1 (6 bases). Trimming pared 5 bases from V and 6 bases from J, leaving 10 bases between. The CDR3 runs 11 residues. Germline V lookup: CDR1 GTSNPN, CDR2 SVGIG (reference sequence). CDR3 sequence reads: CAWGRGDGYTF. CDR3 DNA: TGTGCCTGGGGCAGGGGAGATGGCTACACCTTC.

This chain links TRBV14 with TRBJ1-5; 7 bases are a match to TRBD1. V lost 1 base to trimming and J lost 5 bases; unmatched junction nucleotides: 2. CDR1 is SGHDN, CDR2 FVKESK, per germline. The CDR3 loop spans 14 amino acids. This chain's CDR3 is CASSQGQGHQPQHF. For the CDR3, the DNA is TGTGCCAGCAGCCAAGGACAGGGCCATCAGCCCCAGCATTTT.

The count of this clone is one. This chain links TRBV2 with TRBJ2-5; TRBD1 is a possible D gene (6 bases). V was shortened by 6 bases and J by 5 bases, with 13 bases between the two germline ends. The CDR3 is 13 amino acids. CDR1 is SNHLY, CDR2 FYNNEI, per germline. The CDR3 protein is CASSTGLGETQYF. The CDR3 nucleotides are TGTGCCAGCAGCACAGGGTTGGGGGAGACCCAGTACTTC.

This clone was counted a single time. This chain uses TRBV6-5 with TRBJ2-3, with 9 bases identical to TRBD2. Per the germline V gene, CDR1 is MNHEY and CDR2 is SVGAGI. V lost 2 bases, J lost 5 bases, and 5 bases stayed unmatched. The CDR3 length is 15 residues. The CDR3: CASSYQSSGRDTQYF. In DNA, the CDR3 is TGTGCCAGCAGTTACCAGAGTAGCGGGAGAGATACGCAGTATTTT.

This sequence joins TRBV7-9 and TRBJ1-1; D call uncertain. Germline loops: CDR1 SEHNR, CDR2 FQNEAQ (reference sequence). V lost 1 base to trimming and J lost 1 base, with 7 bases between them. The CDR3 covers 14 residues. CDR3: CASSLVPENTEAFF. The CDR3 bases are TGTGCCAGCAGCTTAGTTCCAGAGAACACTGAAGCTTTCTTT.

The chain uses TRBV10-2 and TRBJ2-7; 9 positions agree with TRBD2. The CDR3 spans 15 residues. J gave up 7 bases and V 4 bases, and 11 bases lay outside the gene matches. Germline CDR1 is WSHSY and CDR2 is SAAADI. CDR3: CASSAVGLALKEQYF. CDR3 sequence (DNA): TGCGCCAGCAGTGCGGTGGGACTAGCTTTGAAAGAGCAGTACTTC.

The chain couples TRBV5-1 to TRBJ2-7; 7 positions agree with TRBD2. V shed 4 bases, J shed 4 bases, and the junction held 11 bases outside the gene matches. The CDR3 consists of 15 residues. The germline V gene encodes CDR1 SGHRS and CDR2 YFSETQ. The CDR3 spells CASSTSTSSSYEQYF. The CDR3 DNA reads as TGCGCCAGCAGCACCTCGACTAGCTCCTCTTACGAGCAGTACTTC. Full variable domain (remainder filled in from reference TRBV5-1 and TRBJ2-7): KAGVTQTPRYLIKTRGQQVTLSCSPISGHRSVSWYQQTPGQGLQFLFEYFSETQRNKGNFPGRFSGRQFSNSRSEMNVSTLELGDSALYLCASSTSTSSSYEQYFGPGTRLTVT.

V is TRBV9 and J is TRBJ2-3; tentatively, D is TRBD2 (6 bases). CDR3 length: 16 amino acids. Germline V lookup: CDR1 SGDLS, CDR2 YYNGEE. With 3 bases removed from V and 6 bases from J, the gap between germline ends came to 20 bases. The CDR3 protein is CASSDPEGRLTDTQYF. The CDR3, as DNA: TGTGCCAGCAGCGACCCTGAAGGGAGGTTAACCGATACGCAGTATTTT. Full variable domain (remainder filled in from reference TRBV9 and TRBJ2-3): DSGVTQTPKHLITATGQRVTLRCSPRSGDLSVYWYQQSLDQGLQFLIQYYNGEERAKGNILERFSAQQFPDLHSELNLSSLELGDSALYFCASSDPEGRLTDTQYFGPGTRLTVL.

The V and J genes are TRBV5-4 and TRBJ2-5; TRBD1 is a possible D gene (5 bases). This CDR3 comprises 19 residues. Germline loops: CDR1 SGHNT, CDR2 YYREEE (reference sequence). With 0 bases removed from V and 1 base from J, the gap between germline ends came to 22 bases. The CDR3 sequence: CASSLGVVRAPFSQETQYF. Written as DNA, the CDR3 is TGTGCCAGCAGCTTGGGTGTGGTCAGGGCCCCTTTTTCCCAAGAGACCCAGTACTTC.

The chain is built from TRBV28 and TRBJ2-7, with D tentatively TRBD1 (7 bases). Germline CDR1 MDHEN, CDR2 SYDVKM. The V and J ends lost 3 bases and 3 bases respectively, with 9 bases between them. The CDR3 covers 13 residues. CDR3 region: CASSFQGGYEQYF. The CDR3 nucleotides read TGTGCCAGCAGTTTTCAGGGGGGCTACGAGCAGTACTTC.

The chain links TRBV7-7 to TRBJ2-7, with 8 bases fitting TRBD1. J gave up 1 base and V 5 bases, and 4 bases lay outside the gene matches. From germline, CDR1 is SSHAT and CDR2 FNYEAQ (reference sequence). The CDR3 is 14 amino acids. Written as DNA, the CDR3 is TGTGCCAGCAGCCCCAGGACAGGGTCCTACGAGCAGTACTTC. This gives the protein CASSPRTGSYEQYF. Drawing the rest from reference TRBV7-7 and TRBJ2-7, the complete variable domain is GAGVSQSPRYKVTKRGQDVTLRCDPISSHATLYWYQQALGQGPEFLTYFNYEAQPDKSGLPSDRFSAERPEGSISTLTIQRTEQRDSAMYRCASSPRTGSYEQYFGPGTRLTVT.

The chain uses TRBV7-9 and TRBJ2-1; D gene ambiguous. Trimming removed 0 bases at V and 2 bases at J, with 11 bases between. The CDR3 loop spans 16 amino acids. Germline V lookup: CDR1 SEHNR, CDR2 FQNEAQ (reference sequence). The CDR3 here is CASSLALQRPYNEQFF. The CDR3 DNA is TGTGCCAGCAGCTTAGCGCTCCAGCGCCCCTACAATGAGCAGTTCTTC.

About this clone itself: This specimen includes other DNA sequences encoding the same CDR3. The V call is TRBV29-1, the J call TRBJ2-7, with TRBD1 identical over 8 bases. This CDR3 spans 12 amino acids. Germline V lookup: CDR1 SQVTM, CDR2 ANQGSEA. With V trimmed by 4 bases and J by 7 bases, 6 bases remained unmatched. The CDR3 DNA sequence: TGCAGCGTTGTGGGGACAGGACGGGAGCAGTACTTC. Translation gives CSVVGTGREQYF.

J is TRBJ2-1 and V is TRBV27; 9 bases are shared with TRBD2. The V gene's germline CDR1 is MNHEY and CDR2 SMNVEV (reference sequence). With V trimmed by 6 bases and J by 3 bases, 6 bases remained unmatched. The CDR3 spans 15 residues. The CDR3 spells CASRTGTSSYNEQFF. The CDR3 DNA is TGTGCCAGCAGGACCGGGACTAGCAGCTACAATGAGCAGTTCTTC.

The chain carries TRBV7-3 and TRBJ2-3; 9 nucleotides align to TRBD2. CDR1 SGHTA and CDR2 FQGTGA come from the germline V gene. The length of the CDR3 is 15 residues. Trimming took 8 bases from V and 3 from J; bases not matched to a gene: 9. The CDR3 is CASRISGSRTDTQYF. For the CDR3, the DNA is TGTGCCAGCCGCATTAGCGGGAGTCGGACAGATACGCAGTATTTT.

The chain couples TRBV19 to TRBJ2-1, with 14 bases matching TRBD2. Losses at the gene ends were 4 bases for V and 2 bases for J; bases not matched to a gene: 1. Germline CDR1 LNHDA, CDR2 SQIVND (reference sequence). The CDR3 has 16 amino acids. CDR3 bases: TGTGCCAGTAGTAAGGGACTAGCGGGAGCCTACAATGAGCAGTTCTTC. Translating gives CASSKGLAGAYNEQFF.

The gene calls are TRBV27 and TRBJ1-1; tentatively, D is TRBD1 (6 bases). Germline values: CDR1 MNHEY, CDR2 SMNVEV (reference sequence). The CDR3 runs to 14 residues. Trimming stripped 5 bases from V and 0 bases from J, with 10 bases between. The CDR3 sequence is CASSPGHLNTEAFF. Here the CDR3 DNA reads TGTGCCAGCAGTCCGGGACACCTGAACACTGAAGCTTTCTTT.

The CDR3 loop is CASSLTGSGELFF. The DNA of the CDR3 is TGTGCCAGCAGCCTAACAGGGTCCGGGGAGCTGTTTTTT. The genes are TRBV27 and TRBJ2-2, with a weak D call TRBD1 (6 bases). The CDR3 totals 13 residues. Germline V gives CDR1 MNHEY, CDR2 SMNVEV (reference sequence). Trimming shortened V by 6 bases and J by 6 bases, and 11 bases separated the two germline ends.

The V gene is TRBV13, the J gene TRBJ2-1, with 14 bases lining up with TRBD2. After removal of 4 bases from V and 8 bases from J, the junction contained 7 bases not matched to a gene. Germline V gene lookup returns CDR1 PRHDT and CDR2 FYEKMQ (reference sequence). The CDR3 spans 16 residues. CDR3 sequence reads: CASSSARLAGGDEQFF. The CDR3 coding sequence is TGTGCCAGCAGCTCAGCTAGACTAGCGGGAGGGGATGAGCAGTTCTTC.